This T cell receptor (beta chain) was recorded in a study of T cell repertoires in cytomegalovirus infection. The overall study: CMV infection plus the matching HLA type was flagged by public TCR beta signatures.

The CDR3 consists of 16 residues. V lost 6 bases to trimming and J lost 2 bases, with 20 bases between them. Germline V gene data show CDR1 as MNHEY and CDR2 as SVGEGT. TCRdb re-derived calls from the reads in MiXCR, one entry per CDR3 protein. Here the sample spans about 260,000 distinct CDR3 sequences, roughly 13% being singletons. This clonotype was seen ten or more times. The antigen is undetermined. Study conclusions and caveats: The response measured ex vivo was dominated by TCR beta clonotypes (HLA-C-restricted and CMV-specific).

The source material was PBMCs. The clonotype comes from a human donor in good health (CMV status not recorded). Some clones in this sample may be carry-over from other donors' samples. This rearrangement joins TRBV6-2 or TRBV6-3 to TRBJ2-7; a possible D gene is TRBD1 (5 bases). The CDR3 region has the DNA TGTGCCAGCAGCCCCCACCTGGCAGGGCCAACCTACGAGCAGTACTTC. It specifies CASSPHLAGPTYEQYF.